The text below deals with one T cell receptor beta chain. Authors' methods: The authors estimated nucleated cell counts from reference gene primer amplification. Clones were read by immunoSEQ multiplex PCR, and TCRdb kept only the in-frame ones, dropping some. V, J and clone size were drawn from that table, and D and trimming were deduced from the DNA. The table includes roughly 160,000 clones, around four fifths detected once. This CDR3 has 12 residues. V dropped 6 bases and J dropped 11; count of bases not matched to a gene: 6. The entry originates in a study of blood T cell repertoires in COVID-19. Study-wide context: The United States, Italy and Spain were the sources of the acute and convalescent COVID-19 samples. From T cells, B-cell-depleted T cells, or PBMCs came the material, which was cDNA or gDNA.

Patients in Seattle were enrolled during active infection, then followed longitudinally. This clonotype was sampled from a woman aged 80 or older with COVID-19, enrolled during active disease. The chain couples TRBV12-3 or TRBV12-4 to TRBJ2-4, with 8 nucleotides matching TRBD1. Specimen: peripheral blood. CDR3 DNA sequence: TGTGCCAGCAGCACGACAGGGGATGTTCAGTACTTC. It codes for CASSTTGDVQYF.